The T cell receptor beta chain described here comes from a study of T cell responses to AZD1222 COVID-19 vaccine. This CDR3 region has 12 residues. The germline gives CDR1 SQVTM, CDR2 ANQGSEA. The V end was cut by 4 bases, the J end by 2 bases, with 8 bases between. A note on this clone: Its antigen remains unidentified.

Study findings and constraints: There were repertoire samples only from the period after the peak T cell response.

Libraries were prepared by immunoSEQ multiplex PCR; TCRdb keeps only in-frame clonotypes and omits some of them. The repertoire consists of about 120,000 clones, with about 90% occurring once and the leading ten covering 13% to 15%. This sample comprised peripheral blood, obtained on day 0 of AZD1222 vaccination. The chain recombines TRBV29-1 with TRBJ1-2; no definite D call. The source is an adult in good health. The CDR3 DNA is TGCAGCGTTGGACCGTTAAACTATGGCTACACCTTC. It yields the protein CSVGPLNYGYTF.